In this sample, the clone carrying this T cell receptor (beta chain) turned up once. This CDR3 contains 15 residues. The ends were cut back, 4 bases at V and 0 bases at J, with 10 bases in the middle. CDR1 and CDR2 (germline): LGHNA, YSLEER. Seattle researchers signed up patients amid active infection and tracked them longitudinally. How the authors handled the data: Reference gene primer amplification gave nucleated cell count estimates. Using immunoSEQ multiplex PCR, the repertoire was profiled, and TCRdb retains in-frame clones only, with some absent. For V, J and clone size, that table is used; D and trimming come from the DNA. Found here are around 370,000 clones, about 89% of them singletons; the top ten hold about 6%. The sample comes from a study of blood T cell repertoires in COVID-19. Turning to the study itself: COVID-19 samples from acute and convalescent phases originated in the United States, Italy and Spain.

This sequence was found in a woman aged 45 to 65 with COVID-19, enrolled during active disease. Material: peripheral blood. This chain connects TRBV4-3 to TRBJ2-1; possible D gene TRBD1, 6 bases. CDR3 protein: CASSPDSSSYNEQFF. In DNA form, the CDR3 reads TGCGCCAGCAGCCCGGACAGCAGCTCCTACAATGAGCAGTTCTTC.